The 18 T cell receptor beta chains below were found in one sample sequenced in a study of post-analysis software for immune sequencing data. Study conclusions and caveats: Four or five TRBV segments, TRBV5-6, TRBV5-1 and TRBV20-1 among them, were found more frequent in patients than controls.

cDNA libraries for TCR beta contained unique molecular identifiers. Via MiXCR, TCRdb re-called the PCR reads, giving one row per CDR3 protein. The sample shows approximately 630,000 distinct CDR3 sequences, approximately 60% of them seen only once. Antigens of these TCRs are unknown. Sample: blood. The receptors here all came from a girl aged 2-9 years with multiple sclerosis.

The rearrangement uses TRBV4-3 and TRBJ2-4; D remains unclear. The J call may be wrong; the DNA end is better matched by TRBJ2-7. CDR1 is LGHNA, CDR2 YSLEER, per germline. The CDR3 covers 14 residues. CDR3 residues: CASSQALIYYEQYF. The CDR3 DNA follows: TGCGCCAGCAGCCAAGCTCTAATCTACTACGAGCAGTACTTC.

The chain combines TRBV12-3 or TRBV12-4 with TRBJ2-7; D not certain. Trimming took 2 bases from V and 5 from J, leaving 7 bases between them. There are 12 residues in the CDR3. The CDR3 sequence is CASSLRVDEQYF. CDR3 in DNA: TGTGCCAGCAGTTTACGGGTTGACGAGCAGTACTTC.

This clonotype was picked up a small number of times. The V call is TRBV5-1, the J call TRBJ1-5; D may be TRBD1 (5 bases). In germline, CDR1 is SGHRS, CDR2 YFSETQ. There are 12 residues in the CDR3. The V end was cut by 3 bases, the J end by 6 bases, with 7 bases between. DNA for the CDR3: TGCGCCAGCAGCTCGCAGGGTCAGCCCCAGCATTTT. It yields the protein CASSSQGQPQHF.

This clonotype has only a few counts. The chain couples TRBV20-1 to TRBJ1-1; 10 nucleotides match TRBD1. The V gene's germline CDR1 is DFQATT and CDR2 SNEGSKA (reference sequence). V was pared by 6 bases and J by 0 bases, with 4 bases of the junction left unmatched. The CDR3 is made up of 14 amino acids. The CDR3 nucleotides read TGCAGTGCGCGACAGGGGGCCGTGAACACTGAAGCTTTCTTT. Translating gives CSARQGAVNTEAFF.

The rearrangement links TRBV6-5 to TRBJ1-5; no definite D call. CDR1 MNHEY and CDR2 SVGAGI come from the germline V gene. V lost 4 bases, J lost 3 bases, and 13 bases lay in between. This CDR3 is built from 15 residues. The CDR3 nucleotides are TGTGCCAGCAGTTCCCGTATCAGCCCCAATCAGCCCCAGCATTTT. Translation: CASSSRISPNQPQHF.

The rearrangement uses TRBV2 and TRBJ1-1; D remains ambiguous. CDR3 length equals 16 residues. Trimming took 3 bases from V and 3 from J, leaving 17 bases between them. Germline CDR1 SNHLY, CDR2 FYNNEI. DNA for the CDR3: TGTGCCAGCAGTGATAGGAGGGCGGTGGTGGACACTGAAGCTTTCTTT. Translation gives CASSDRRAVVDTEAFF.

V gene TRBV20-1 combines with J gene TRBJ2-7; 15 nucleotides line up with TRBD2. Germline V gene data show CDR1 as DFQATT and CDR2 as SNEGSKA (reference sequence). Trimming at V came to 5 bases and at J to 3 bases, leaving 5 bases not matched to a gene. The CDR3 loop spans 15 amino acids. CDR3 coding DNA: TGCAGTGCTTCCGGACTAGCGGGAGGGATCTACGAGCAGTACTTC. As protein: CSASGLAGGIYEQYF.

The chain carries TRBV20-1 and TRBJ2-5, with 10 bases that match TRBD1. J lost 5 bases, V lost 8 bases, and 8 bases had no gene match. The CDR3 length is 13 residues. Germline V gene data show CDR1 as DFQATT and CDR2 as SNEGSKA (reference sequence). In nucleotides, the CDR3 is TGCAGTTCCTCCGGGACAGGGGCTGAGACCCAGTACTTC. This translates into CSSSGTGAETQYF.

The chain recombines TRBV20-1 with TRBJ2-5; D uncertain. The CDR3 is 14 amino acids. V gave up 3 bases and J gave up 2 bases, with 13 bases separating them. CDR1 and CDR2 (germline): DFQATT, SNEGSKA (reference sequence). This CDR3 reads CSASVHEIQETQYF. DNA for the CDR3: TGCAGTGCTAGCGTCCACGAAATACAAGAGACCCAGTACTTC.

To note about this clonotype: One end of the junction fails to match germline, which may point to a read error. V and J are TRBV13 and TRBJ2-1, with a possible D match to TRBD1 (6 bases). This CDR3 is built from 12 residues. The germline V gene has CDR1 PRHDT and CDR2 FYEKMQ (reference sequence). In DNA, the CDR3 is TGTGTCAGCAGCTCACAGGGTCATGAGCAGTTCTTC. It encodes CVSSSQGHEQFF.

With regard to this clonotype: Germline and junction disagree at one end, which may indicate a read error. CDR3 in DNA: TGTGTCACCAGCGTAGAACCGGAAAACGAGCAGTACTTC. This gives the protein CVTSVEPENEQYF. This chain joins TRBV15 and TRBJ2-7; D is unresolved. Germline V gene sequence: CDR1 LNHNV, CDR2 YYDKDF (reference sequence). CDR3 size: 13 residues.

This sequence joins TRBV29-1 and TRBJ2-3, with D hard to call. The CDR3 runs to 15 residues. Per the germline V gene, CDR1 is SQVTM and CDR2 is ANQGSEA. Trimming took off 5 bases at V and 3 bases at J, with 18 bases between the two ends. The CDR3 reads CSVTKTLSDTDTQYF. Here the CDR3 DNA reads TGCAGCGTTACTAAGACTCTCTCGGATACAGATACGCAGTATTTT.

This chain links TRBV9 with TRBJ2-7; maybe TRBD1 (5 bases). The CDR3 consists of 14 residues. Germline V gene data show CDR1 as SGDLS and CDR2 as YYNGEE. V lost 2 bases and J lost 2, with 11 bases in between. CDR3 sequence: CASSVRDVPYEQYF. DNA for the CDR3: TGTGCCAGCAGCGTCAGGGATGTCCCCTACGAGCAGTACTTC.

As DNA, the CDR3 is TGTGCCAGCAGCACCCGGGACAGTCGACTATACAATGAGCAGTTCTTC. Protein: CASSTRDSRLYNEQFF. The V gene is TRBV7-8, the J gene TRBJ2-1; TRBD1 agrees at 7 bases. This CDR3 region has 16 residues. Losses at the gene ends were 5 bases for V and 4 bases for J; bases not matched to a gene: 11. Germline V lookup: CDR1 SGHVS, CDR2 FQNEAQ.

V usage is TRBV2 and J usage is TRBJ2-4, with D perhaps being TRBD1 or TRBD2 (5 bases each). The germline V gene has CDR1 SNHLY and CDR2 FYNNEI. The germline V and J ends were trimmed by 6 bases and 5 bases, with 11 bases remaining between them. There are 13 residues in the CDR3. CDR3 nucleotides: TGTGCCAGCAGGCCGCCGGGACAAAACATTCAGTACTTC. This codes for CASRPPGQNIQYF.

In this sample, this clonotype turned up a few times. The V and J genes are TRBV6-5 and TRBJ1-1, with 9 bases lining up with TRBD1. With V trimmed by 9 bases and J by 6 bases, 2 bases remained unmatched. Germline V gives CDR1 MNHEY, CDR2 SVGAGI. The CDR3 covers 11 residues. Here the CDR3 reads CASNRGPEAFF. In DNA form, the CDR3 reads TGTGCCAGTAACAGGGGGCCTGAAGCTTTCTTT.

V and J are TRBV29-1 and TRBJ2-5, with 10 bases lining up with TRBD2. CDR1 SQVTM and CDR2 ANQGSEA come from the germline V gene. The CDR3 runs 16 residues. J gave up 0 bases and V 4 bases, and 8 bases lay outside the gene matches. As DNA, the CDR3 is TGCAGCGTTGCTAGCGGGAGTTCCCGGTACCAAGAGACCCAGTACTTC. Protein product: CSVASGSSRYQETQYF.

This clonotype was detected a few times. The chain carries TRBV5-1 and TRBJ2-5; D is unclear. The closer fit of TRBJ2-7 to the DNA end suggests the J call may be wrong. Germline V gives CDR1 SGHRS, CDR2 YFSETQ. The CDR3 consists of 12 residues. The CDR3 region has the DNA TGCGCCAGCAGCTTCGATCACTACGAGCAGTACTTC. Encoded protein: CASSFDHYEQYF.